One sample yielded the 18 T cell receptor beta chains listed below, sequenced in a study of T cell clonotyping in hematopoietic cell transplantation. Sequenced by immunoSEQ multiplex PCR; TCRdb stores in-frame clones only, minus some. The sample has roughly 30,000 clones, 60% to 85% seen once. Time point meaning: recipient sample about 28 days before transplant, after cytoreduction. The sample consisted of peripheral blood mononuclear cells, taken before stem cell transplant. These receptors were taken from a woman in her twenties or thirties with chronic myeloid leukemia. Some clones in this sample may be carry-over from other donors' samples.

The chain couples TRBV5-4 to TRBJ2-2, with D maybe TRBD1 (7 bases). Germline CDR1 reads SGHNT; CDR2 reads YYREEE (reference sequence). The germline V and J ends were trimmed by 4 bases and 5 bases, with 21 bases remaining between them. This CDR3 is 17 amino acids long. Here the CDR3 reads CASSPGGSIPLTGELFF. CDR3 in DNA: TGTGCCAGCAGCCCAGGGGGGAGCATACCATTGACCGGGGAGCTGTTTTTT.

The sample holds a few counts of this clone. The sample contains more than one DNA sequence encoding this CDR3. The genes are TRBV27 and TRBJ1-5; D unclear. Germline lookup yields CDR1 MNHEY and CDR2 SMNVEV (reference sequence). The CDR3 runs 12 residues. V was clipped by 2 bases and J by 3 bases, with 2 bases between them. CDR3 protein: CASSLLNQPQHF. The DNA for the CDR3 is TGTGCCAGCAGTTTACTCAATCAGCCCCAGCATTTT.

The chain carries TRBV19 and TRBJ1-1, with 8 bases lining up with TRBD1. The CDR3 extends over 15 amino acids. Germline assignment: CDR1 LNHDA and CDR2 SQIVND (reference sequence). Germline trimming cut 6 bases from V and 0 bases from J; bases unmatched to any gene: 6. The CDR3 sequence: CASRTWDRLNTEAFF. The DNA for the CDR3 is TGTGCCAGTAGAACCTGGGACAGGCTGAACACTGAAGCTTTCTTT.

The chain uses TRBV28 and TRBJ2-7; TRBD1 aligns across 7 bases. Germline V CDR1 and CDR2: MDHEN, SYDVKM. The ends lost 6 bases at V and 6 bases at J; junction bases unmatched: 5. The CDR3 is 12 residues long. The CDR3 coding sequence is TGTGCCAGCAGCCTCACAGGGGCCGAGCAGTACTTC. Translated, it gives CASSLTGAEQYF.

The V call is TRBV29-1, the J call TRBJ2-1; 9 nucleotides match TRBD2. The V gene's germline CDR1 is SQVTM and CDR2 ANQGSEA. V trimming: 3 bases; J trimming: 5 bases; junction bases outside the gene matches: 8. This CDR3 comprises 15 residues. In DNA, the CDR3 is TGCAGCGTTGACTTGTGGCGGGGGGGCCACAATGAGCAGTTCTTC. Protein: CSVDLWRGGHNEQFF.

V is TRBV7-8 and J is TRBJ1-1; D is unresolved. Germline-derived CDR1 and CDR2 are SGHVS and FQNEAQ. The germline V and J ends were trimmed by 5 bases and 7 bases, with 20 bases remaining between them. The CDR3 is 15 amino acids. CDR3 coding DNA: TGTGCCAGCAGCATTGATCTGGGTCAGGAGGTTGAAGCTTTCTTT. It encodes CASSIDLGQEVEAFF.

Here the CDR3 reads CAISWTSGGYNEQFF. The CDR3 DNA reads TGTGCCATCAGTTGGACTAGCGGGGGTTACAATGAGCAGTTCTTC. The rearrangement links TRBV10-3 to TRBJ2-1; the match to TRBD2 covers 13 bases. This CDR3 is 15 amino acids long. V shed 5 bases and J 4 bases; nucleotides not matched to a gene: 2. The V gene's germline CDR1 is ENHRY and CDR2 SYGVKD.

Comments on this clone: Other nucleotide sequences in the sample specify the same CDR3. The J gene is TRBJ2-3, the V gene TRBV6-4; D unresolved. There are 14 residues in the CDR3. Germline lookup yields CDR1 MRHNA and CDR2 SNTAGT. The V and J ends lost 0 bases and 2 bases respectively, with 6 bases between them. The DNA of the CDR3 is TGTGCCAGCAGTGACTCGGGCACCACAGATACGCAGTATTTT. Residues: CASSDSGTTDTQYF.

The chain recombines TRBV19 with TRBJ1-2; TRBD1 is a possible D gene (6 bases). The V gene lost 4 bases and the J gene lost 0 bases, with 15 bases spanning the gap. There are 16 residues in the CDR3. The germline V gene has CDR1 LNHDA and CDR2 SQIVND (reference sequence). The CDR3: CASSRPIGTTNYGYTF. As DNA, the CDR3 is TGTGCCAGTAGTAGACCGATCGGGACAACTAACTATGGCTACACCTTC.

V and J are TRBV6-1 and TRBJ2-7; no reliable D call. CDR3 length equals 12 residues. V was cut by 9 bases and J by 2 bases, with 11 bases left in between. Germline CDR1 is MNHNS and CDR2 is SASEGT. CDR3 residues: CARSPRAYEQYV. For the CDR3, the DNA is TGTGCCAGATCACCACGGGCCTACGAGCAGTACGTC.

In its sample, this clone was seen a few times. The chain has TRBV9 and TRBJ1-1, with D maybe TRBD1 (6 bases). V was clipped by 6 bases and J by 5 bases, with 14 bases between them. From germline, CDR1 is SGDLS and CDR2 YYNGEE. The CDR3 spans 13 residues. This chain's CDR3 is CASINREGTEAFF. The CDR3 DNA reads as TGTGCCAGCATAAACAGGGAGGGGACTGAAGCTTTCTTT. Looking up the rest from reference TRBV9 and TRBJ1-1 gives the full variable domain: DSGVTQTPKHLITATGQRVTLRCSPRSGDLSVYWYQQSLDQGLQFLIQYYNGEERAKGNILERFSAQQFPDLHSELNLSSLELGDSALYFCASINREGTEAFFGQGTRLTVV.

V is TRBV9 and J is TRBJ2-1, with 11 bases that match TRBD1. Germline assignment: CDR1 SGDLS and CDR2 YYNGEE. The CDR3 sequence is 18 residues long. V dropped 3 bases and J dropped 2; count of bases not matched to a gene: 10. CDR3 bases: TGTGCCAGCAGCGGTAGCCGGGACAGGGGGGTCCCCTACAATGAGCAGTTCTTC. Its translation is CASSGSRDRGVPYNEQFF.

The chain is built from TRBV30 and TRBJ1-3; 10 nucleotides agree with TRBD1. With V trimmed by 2 bases and J by 8 bases, 3 bases remained unmatched. Germline loops: CDR1 GTSNPN, CDR2 SVGIG (reference sequence). This CDR3 has 13 residues. CDR3 region: CAWSRQGADTIYF. CDR3 in DNA: TGTGCCTGGAGTCGACAGGGGGCGGACACCATATATTTT.

J is TRBJ2-7 and V is TRBV5-1; 12 bases align to TRBD2. The CDR3 has 15 residues. Looked up from germline, CDR1 is SGHRS and CDR2 is YFSETQ. With 1 base clipped from V and 5 bases from J, the junction kept 4 bases outside the gene matches. CDR3 nucleotides: TGCGCCAGCAGCTTGCTGACTAGCGGGGGAAACGAGCAGTACTTC. Amino acids: CASSLLTSGGNEQYF. The full variable domain, with the rest looked up from reference TRBV5-1 and TRBJ2-7, is KAGVTQTPRYLIKTRGQQVTLSCSPISGHRSVSWYQQTPGQGLQFLFEYFSETQRNKGNFPGRFSGRQFSNSRSEMNVSTLELGDSALYLCASSLLTSGGNEQYFGPGTRLTVT.

CDR3 sequence (DNA): TGTGCCAGCAGCTCCCCTACCTACGAGCAGTACTTC. The encoded protein is CASSSPTYEQYF. V usage is TRBV13 and J usage is TRBJ2-7; D unclear. This CDR3 comprises 12 residues. V was cut by 4 bases and J by 2 bases, with 6 bases left in between. Germline assignment: CDR1 PRHDT and CDR2 FYEKMQ (reference sequence).

This chain joins TRBV13 and TRBJ2-7; D remains unclear. Deletions cut 3 bases from V and 8 bases from J, with 11 bases between. The germline V gene has CDR1 PRHDT and CDR2 FYEKMQ (reference sequence). The CDR3 totals 12 residues. The CDR3 DNA is TGTGCCAGCAGCTTGGGGAAGGAAAAGCAGTACGTC. Encoded protein: CASSLGKEKQYV.

The rearrangement uses TRBV11-2 and TRBJ1-1; weak D call: TRBD1 (6 bases). This CDR3 has 16 amino acids. Per the germline V gene, CDR1 is SGHAT and CDR2 is FQNNGV. The V end was cut by 5 bases, the J end by 0 bases, with 16 bases between. CDR3 bases: TGTGCCAGCAGCCGGACGATAACAGGGTTGAACACTGAAGCTTTCTTT. Amino acid sequence: CASSRTITGLNTEAFF. The variable domain in full, with the rest retrieved from reference TRBV11-2 and TRBJ1-1, is EAGVAQSPRYKIIEKRQSVAFWCNPISGHATLYWYQQILGQGPKLLIQFQNNGVVDDSQLPKDRFSAERLKGVDSTLKIQPAKLEDSAVYLCASSRTITGLNTEAFFGQGTRLTVV.

This clone occurred a few times. CDR3 sequence reads: CAWSVMAWTEAFF. CDR3 in DNA: TGTGCCTGGAGTGTGATGGCCTGGACTGAAGCTTTCTTT. V gene TRBV30 combines with J gene TRBJ1-1; D unresolved. The V end lost 0 bases, the J end lost 5 bases, and 10 bases lay between the germline ends. The germline gives CDR1 GTSNPN, CDR2 SVGIG (reference sequence). This CDR3 has 13 residues.